These 23 T cell receptor beta chains were all obtained from the same sample, sequenced in a study of technical replicates of blood from four donors. Libraries were prepared by immunoSEQ multiplex PCR; TCRdb keeps only in-frame clonotypes and omits some of them. The sample shows tens of thousands of clones, over 85% of them seen only once. What was sequenced was PBMCs. Receptors were obtained from a human donor in good health. Some clones in this sample may be carry-over from other donors' samples.

This clone was counted a single time. The V call is TRBV19, the J call TRBJ1-1; D is uncertain. The CDR3 runs to 14 residues. Germline-derived CDR1 and CDR2 are LNHDA and SQIVND (reference sequence). V was pared by 5 bases and J by 0 bases, with 10 bases between. CDR3 loop: CASSYPGMNTEAFF. The CDR3 DNA is TGTGCCAGTAGTTATCCGGGGATGAACACTGAAGCTTTCTTT.

Concerning this clone: One junction end disagrees with the germline gene, perhaps due to a read error. The V gene is TRBV7-2, the J gene TRBJ2-7, with 10 bases fitting TRBD2. From germline, CDR1 is SGHTA and CDR2 FQGNSA. The CDR3 extends over 15 amino acids. This CDR3 reads CASSYLAGAAYEQYF. The CDR3, as DNA: TGTGCTAGCAGCTACCTAGCGGGAGCCGCTTACGAGCAGTACTTC.

CDR3 nucleotide sequence: TGTGCCAGCAGCTTGTCGGGACAGGGAGGAAAACTGTTTTTT. It codes for CASSLSGQGGKLFF. The rearrangement links TRBV5-5 to TRBJ1-4; 9 bases align to TRBD1. The junction had 5 bases not matched to a gene; V was cut back by 1 base and J by 10 bases. The CDR3 loop spans 14 amino acids. Germline V CDR1 and CDR2: SGHKS, YYEKEE (reference sequence). Looking up the rest from reference TRBV5-5 and TRBJ1-4 gives the full variable domain: DAGVTQSPTHLIKTRGQQVTLRCSPISGHKSVSWYQQVLGQGPQFIFQYYEKEERGRGNFPDRFSARQFPNYSSELNVNALLLGDSALYLCASSLSGQGGKLFFGSGTQLSVL.

The rearrangement links TRBV6-5 to TRBJ1-5; the D is unclear. CDR1 is MNHEY, CDR2 SVGAGI, per germline. Trimming pared 0 bases from V and 1 base from J, leaving 10 bases between. This CDR3 region has 16 residues. This CDR3 reads CASSYSRQASNQPQHF. Here the CDR3 DNA reads TGTGCCAGCAGTTACTCCCGGCAGGCGAGCAATCAGCCCCAGCATTTT.

This clone was seen only once. This chain joins TRBV10-3 and TRBJ2-3, with 7 bases fitting TRBD2. The V gene end was trimmed by 0 bases and the J gene end by 3 bases; junction bases not matched to a gene: 6. Germline CDR1 is ENHRY and CDR2 is SYGVKD. The CDR3 is made up of 16 amino acids. Here the CDR3 DNA reads TGTGCCATCAGTGAGTCCCCGGGGGAGGGAACAGATACGCAGTATTTT. Residues: CAISESPGEGTDTQYF.

The chain has TRBV4-1 and TRBJ2-5; TRBD2 matches 7 bases. Germline lookup yields CDR1 MGHRA and CDR2 YSYEKL. The CDR3 is made up of 13 amino acids. Germline trimming cut 5 bases from V and 4 bases from J; bases unmatched to any gene: 4. The CDR3 loop is CASSWGLPETQYF. DNA of the CDR3: TGCGCCAGCAGCTGGGGACTACCAGAGACCCAGTACTTC.

This chain links TRBV7-9 with TRBJ2-5; D is unclear. Trimming took off 5 bases at V and 5 bases at J, with 9 bases between the two ends. The CDR3 has 12 amino acids. The germline V gene has CDR1 SEHNR and CDR2 FQNEAQ (reference sequence). CDR3 amino acids: CASSPFGETQYF. DNA for the CDR3: TGTGCCAGCAGCCCCTTCGGGGAGACCCAGTACTTC. Drawing the rest from reference TRBV7-9 and TRBJ2-5, the complete variable domain is DTGVSQNPRHKITKRGQNVTFRCDPISEHNRLYWYRQTLGQGPEFLTYFQNEAQLEKSRLLSDRFSAERPKGSFSTLEIQRTEQGDSAMYLCASSPFGETQYFGPGTRLLVL.

The gene calls are TRBV7-8 and TRBJ1-2; no clear D gene. Per germline, CDR1 SGHVS and CDR2 FQNEAQ. The CDR3 runs to 15 residues. V lost 5 bases and J lost 4, with 17 bases in between. This CDR3 is CASSPREAFSYGYTF. The CDR3 bases are TGTGCCAGCAGCCCGCGGGAGGCATTTAGCTATGGCTACACCTTC.

The chain links TRBV29-1 to TRBJ1-1; perhaps TRBD1 as D (5 bases). CDR3 size: 14 residues. Germline CDR1 and CDR2: SQVTM and ANQGSEA. Trimming shortened V by 3 bases and J by 4 bases, and 15 bases separated the two germline ends. CDR3 sequence reads: CSVDVEGVGTEAFF. For the CDR3, the DNA is TGCAGCGTTGATGTTGAAGGGGTCGGCACTGAAGCTTTCTTT.

This rearrangement joins TRBV28 to TRBJ1-4, with a tentative D call TRBD1 (5 bases). Trimming shortened V by 6 bases and J by 7 bases, and 18 bases separated the two germline ends. The CDR3 totals 15 residues. Germline-derived CDR1 and CDR2 are MDHEN and SYDVKM. The CDR3 bases are TGTGCCAGCAGGCTTGATGGGGCGCTTGGTGAAAAACTGTTTTTT. Translation gives CASRLDGALGEKLFF.

The table lists this clone with a count of one. This rearrangement joins TRBV6-5 to TRBJ1-2; TRBD1 is a possible D gene (6 bases). CDR1 MNHEY and CDR2 SVGAGI come from the germline V gene. Between the trimmed V and J ends, which lost 5 bases and 2 bases, there was a span of 12 bases. This CDR3 has 14 residues. CDR3 sequence: CASSSRQVNYGYTF. DNA for the CDR3: TGTGCCAGCAGTAGCCGACAGGTAAACTATGGCTACACCTTC.

The rearrangement links TRBV6-6 to TRBJ2-5; 12 nucleotides line up with TRBD2. The trim removed 6 bases at V and 5 bases at J, leaving 7 bases unmatched. The V gene's germline CDR1 is MNHNY and CDR2 SVGAGI (reference sequence). The CDR3 has 15 residues. CDR3 protein: CASSDRLAGAETQYF. The DNA of the CDR3 is TGTGCCAGCAGCGATCGACTAGCGGGAGCCGAGACCCAGTACTTC.

The chain couples TRBV29-1 to TRBJ1-1, with D perhaps matching TRBD1 (6 bases). This CDR3 spans 15 amino acids. V dropped 6 bases and J dropped 1 base, with 18 bases sitting between them. Germline lookup yields CDR1 SQVTM and CDR2 ANQGSEA. The CDR3 DNA reads TGCAGCGTCCGAAGGCAGGGGCAGGGGAACACTGAAGCTTTCTTT. Translation: CSVRRQGQGNTEAFF.

V gene TRBV5-1 combines with J gene TRBJ2-7, with 10 bases that match TRBD1. The germline V gene encodes CDR1 SGHRS and CDR2 YFSETQ. V dropped 0 bases and J dropped 6; count of bases not matched to a gene: 9. The CDR3 contains 16 residues. Here the CDR3 reads CASSLEGTGVSGEQYF. The CDR3 nucleotides are TGCGCCAGCAGCTTGGAAGGGACAGGGGTATCTGGCGAGCAGTACTTC.

The chain carries TRBV5-6 and TRBJ2-7, with D tentatively TRBD1 (5 bases). V lost 4 bases and J lost 3, with 8 bases in between. The length of the CDR3 is 12 residues. Germline CDR1 and CDR2: SGHDT and YYEEEE. The CDR3 sequence: CASSQGNYEQYF. DNA for the CDR3: TGTGCCAGCAGCCAGGGCAACTACGAGCAGTACTTC.

V and J are TRBV7-9 and TRBJ1-5; D remains ambiguous. There are 12 residues in the CDR3. V shed 5 bases and J shed 4 bases, with 6 bases lying between them. Germline V gene sequence: CDR1 SEHNR, CDR2 FQNEAQ (reference sequence). CDR3 region: CASSPGNQPQHF. CDR3 nucleotides: TGTGCCAGCAGCCCGGGTAATCAGCCCCAGCATTTT.

This clone showed up many times. J is TRBJ2-5 and V is TRBV11-2; 8 bases align to TRBD2. Trimming removed 7 bases from V and 5 bases from J; junction bases left unmatched: 12. CDR3 length: 15 residues. In germline, CDR1 is SGHAT, CDR2 FQNNGV. The CDR3 loop reads CASTAWPAGEETQYF. CDR3 nucleotide sequence: TGTGCCAGCACTGCTTGGCCAGCGGGGGAGGAGACCCAGTACTTC.

V usage is TRBV2 and J usage is TRBJ2-5; the match to TRBD2 covers 8 bases. Germline CDR1 and CDR2: SNHLY and FYNNEI. The V gene end was trimmed by 7 bases and the J gene end by 7 bases; junction bases not matched to a gene: 14. The length of the CDR3 is 15 residues. The CDR3 DNA sequence: TGTGCCAGCATTCATAGCGGGACCGATCGGGGGACCCAGTACTTC. This sequence encodes CASIHSGTDRGTQYF.

V is TRBV7-9 and J is TRBJ1-1; D might be TRBD1 (5 bases). CDR1 is SEHNR, CDR2 FQNEAQ, per germline (reference sequence). There are 15 residues in the CDR3. V shed 4 bases and J shed 2 bases, with 14 bases lying between them. The CDR3 DNA follows: TGTGCCAGCAGCTCCCGGGGCGGGGAAAACACTGAAGCTTTCTTT. Encoded protein: CASSSRGGENTEAFF.

The chain links TRBV5-6 to TRBJ2-4, with D possibly matching TRBD2 (5 bases). CDR3 length equals 15 residues. CDR1 and CDR2 (germline): SGHDT, YYEEEE. The V gene lost 4 bases and the J gene lost 3 bases, with 14 bases spanning the gap. The CDR3 loop is CASSALSGDKNIQYF. DNA for the CDR3: TGTGCCAGCAGCGCACTAAGCGGCGACAAAAACATTCAGTACTTC. Full variable domain (rest looked up from reference TRBV5-6 and TRBJ2-4): DAGVTQSPTHLIKTRGQQVTLRCSPKSGHDTVSWYQQALGQGPQFIFQYYEEEERQRGNFPDRFSGHQFPNYSSELNVNALLLGDSALYLCASSALSGDKNIQYFGAGTRLSVL.

As to this clone: A junction end diverges from the germline sequence, so it may reflect a read error. The chain joins TRBV4-2 to TRBJ2-3; no clear D. From germline, CDR1 is LGHNA and CDR2 YNFKEQ. This CDR3 region has 17 residues. CDR3 sequence: CASRQELTVGRTDTQYF. CDR3 nucleotide sequence: TGTGCCAGCAGACAAGAGCTCACAGTTGGGCGCACAGATACGCAGTATTTT.

The J gene is TRBJ1-2, the V gene TRBV30; perhaps TRBD1 as D (6 bases). The CDR3 spans 13 residues. Germline loops: CDR1 GTSNPN, CDR2 SVGIG (reference sequence). The V end lost 4 bases, the J end lost 4 bases, and 13 bases lay between the germline ends. The CDR3 DNA is TGTGCCTGGACTACAGGGCGCAGCTATGGCTACACCTTC. This sequence encodes CAWTTGRSYGYTF.

This sequence joins TRBV7-2 and TRBJ2-7, with 13 bases that match TRBD2. V shed 4 bases and J 2 bases; nucleotides not matched to a gene: 5. Germline assignment: CDR1 SGHTA and CDR2 FQGNSA. This CDR3 comprises 16 residues. As DNA, the CDR3 is TGTGCCAGCAGCTCGCCGGGACTAGCGGGAACCTACGAGCAGTACTTC. Encoded protein: CASSSPGLAGTYEQYF.